This TCR beta chain appears in the sequencing data of a study of cytomegalovirus exposure and HLA in healthy donors. Study observations and caveats: After further analysis at a later stage, around 17,000 TCR beta sequences were associated with HLA alleles at 0.05 false discovery rate.

The germline V gene has CDR1 GTSNPN and CDR2 SVGIG (reference sequence). This CDR3 has 15 amino acids. V gave up 2 bases and J gave up 7 bases; unmatched junction bases: 12. This clone was seen once. Its antigen remains unidentified. PCR primers comprised 60 Vbeta and 13 Jbeta primers. Repertoires were generated with immunoSEQ multiplex PCR, while TCRdb's copy carries only in-frame clones and drops some. The sample includes about 140,000 clones, 78% of them seen just once. Sequencing used PBMCs. The clonotype was recovered from a young woman in good health and CMV-seropositive. This sequence joins TRBV30 and TRBJ1-1; 8 bases align to TRBD1. In DNA, the CDR3 is TGTGCCTGGAGTTTTGGCGCGCAGGGGGCAGATGAAGCTTTCTTT. Encoded protein: CAWSFGAQGADEAFF.